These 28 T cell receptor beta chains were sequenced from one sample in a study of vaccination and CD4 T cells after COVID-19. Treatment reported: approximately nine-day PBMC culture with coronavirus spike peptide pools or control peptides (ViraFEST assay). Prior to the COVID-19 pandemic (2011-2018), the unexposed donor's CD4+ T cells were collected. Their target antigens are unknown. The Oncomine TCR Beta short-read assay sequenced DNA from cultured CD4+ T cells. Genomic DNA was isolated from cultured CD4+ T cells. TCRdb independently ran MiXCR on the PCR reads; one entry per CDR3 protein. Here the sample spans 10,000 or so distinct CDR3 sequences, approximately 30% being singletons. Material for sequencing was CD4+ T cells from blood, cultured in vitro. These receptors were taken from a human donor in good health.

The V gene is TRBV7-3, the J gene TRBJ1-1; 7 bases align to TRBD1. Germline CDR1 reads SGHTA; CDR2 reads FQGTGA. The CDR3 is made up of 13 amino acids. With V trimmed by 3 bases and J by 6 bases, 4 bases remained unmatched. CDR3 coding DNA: TGTGCCAGCAGCTTGGAGGGGGCCGCTGAAGCTTTCTTT. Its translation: CASSLEGAAEAFF.

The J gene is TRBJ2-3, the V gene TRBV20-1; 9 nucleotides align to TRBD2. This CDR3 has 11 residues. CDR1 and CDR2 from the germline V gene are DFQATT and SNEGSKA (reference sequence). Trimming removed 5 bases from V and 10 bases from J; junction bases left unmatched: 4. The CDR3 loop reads CSAYSGSSQYF. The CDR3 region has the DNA TGCAGTGCTTATAGCGGGAGTTCGCAGTATTTT.

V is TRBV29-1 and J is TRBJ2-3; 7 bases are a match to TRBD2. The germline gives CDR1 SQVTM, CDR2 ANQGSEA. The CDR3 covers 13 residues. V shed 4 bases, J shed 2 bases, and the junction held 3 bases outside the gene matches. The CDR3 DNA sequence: TGCAGCGTTGTGGGGGGGATCACAGATACGCAGTATTTT. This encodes CSVVGGITDTQYF.

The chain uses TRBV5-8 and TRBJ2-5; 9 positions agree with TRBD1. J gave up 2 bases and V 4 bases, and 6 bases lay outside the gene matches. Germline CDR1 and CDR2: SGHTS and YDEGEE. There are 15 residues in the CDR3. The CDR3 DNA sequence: TGTGCCAGCAGCACAGGACAGGGGCTACAAGAGACCCAGTACTTC. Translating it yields CASSTGQGLQETQYF.

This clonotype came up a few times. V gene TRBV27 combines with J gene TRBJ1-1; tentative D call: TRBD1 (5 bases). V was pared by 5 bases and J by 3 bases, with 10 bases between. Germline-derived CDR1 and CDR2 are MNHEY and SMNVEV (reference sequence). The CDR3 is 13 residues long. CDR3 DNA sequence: TGTGCCAGCAGTCCGCGGGGGTACACTGAAGCTTTCTTT. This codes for CASSPRGYTEAFF.

The CDR3 DNA follows: TGCAGTGCATCCGGGGTGGGATATTCGTACAATGAGCAGTTCTTC. Protein: CSASGVGYSYNEQFF. V usage is TRBV20-1 and J usage is TRBJ2-1, with D perhaps matching TRBD2 (5 bases). The V gene lost 6 bases and the J gene lost 4 bases, with 19 bases spanning the gap. This CDR3 is 15 amino acids long. Germline CDR1 and CDR2: DFQATT and SNEGSKA (reference sequence).

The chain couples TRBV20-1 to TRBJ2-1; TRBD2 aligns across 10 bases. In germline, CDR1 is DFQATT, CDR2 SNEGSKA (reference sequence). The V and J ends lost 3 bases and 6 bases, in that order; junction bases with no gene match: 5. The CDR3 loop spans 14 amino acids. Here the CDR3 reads CSASRAGGPNEQFF. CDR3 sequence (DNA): TGCAGTGCTAGTAGAGCGGGAGGGCCCAATGAGCAGTTCTTC.

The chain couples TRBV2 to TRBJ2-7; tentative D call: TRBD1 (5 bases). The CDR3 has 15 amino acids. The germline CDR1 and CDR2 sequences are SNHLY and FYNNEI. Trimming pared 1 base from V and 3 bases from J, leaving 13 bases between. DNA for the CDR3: TGTGCCAGCAGTGAAGGGGGCAATAATAGCTACGAGCAGTACTTC. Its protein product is CASSEGGNNSYEQYF.

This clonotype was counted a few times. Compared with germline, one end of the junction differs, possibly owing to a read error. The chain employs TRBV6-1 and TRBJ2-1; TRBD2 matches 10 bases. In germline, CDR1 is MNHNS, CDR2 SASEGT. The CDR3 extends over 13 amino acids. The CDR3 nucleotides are TGTGCCAGCAGTCCGGGACTAGCGACCCTCGGGATCTTC. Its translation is CASSPGLATLGIF.

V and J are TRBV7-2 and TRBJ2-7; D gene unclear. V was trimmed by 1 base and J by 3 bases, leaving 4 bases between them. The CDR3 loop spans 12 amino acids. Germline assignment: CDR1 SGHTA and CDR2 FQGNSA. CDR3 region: CASSLVSYEQYF. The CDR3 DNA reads TGTGCCAGCAGCTTAGTAAGCTACGAGCAGTACTTC. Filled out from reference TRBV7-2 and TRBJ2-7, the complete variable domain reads GAGVSQSPSNKVTEKGKDVELRCDPISGHTALYWYRQSLGQGLEFLIYFQGNSAPDKSGLPSDRFSAERTGGSVSTLTIQRTQQEDSAVYLCASSLVSYEQYFGPGTRLTVT.

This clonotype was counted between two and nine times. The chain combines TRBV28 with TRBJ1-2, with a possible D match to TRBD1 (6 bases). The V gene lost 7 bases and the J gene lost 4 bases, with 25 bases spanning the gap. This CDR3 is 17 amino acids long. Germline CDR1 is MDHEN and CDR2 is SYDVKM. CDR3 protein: CASTQLEFIGGAYGYTF. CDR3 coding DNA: TGTGCCAGCACCCAATTAGAGTTTATAGGGGGGGCCTATGGCTACACCTTC.

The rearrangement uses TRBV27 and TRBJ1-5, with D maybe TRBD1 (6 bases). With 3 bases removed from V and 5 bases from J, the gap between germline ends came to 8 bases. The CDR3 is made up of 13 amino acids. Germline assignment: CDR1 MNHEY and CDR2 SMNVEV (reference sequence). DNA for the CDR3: TGTGCCAGCAGTTTGACAGGCTATCAGCCCCAGCATTTT. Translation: CASSLTGYQPQHF.

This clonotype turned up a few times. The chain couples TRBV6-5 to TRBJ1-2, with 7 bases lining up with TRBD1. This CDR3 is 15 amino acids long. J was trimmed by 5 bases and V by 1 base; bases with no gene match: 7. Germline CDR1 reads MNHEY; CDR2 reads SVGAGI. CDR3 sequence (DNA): TGTGCCAGCAGTTACTTCCTGACAGGGAGGTATGGCTACACCTTC. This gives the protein CASSYFLTGRYGYTF.

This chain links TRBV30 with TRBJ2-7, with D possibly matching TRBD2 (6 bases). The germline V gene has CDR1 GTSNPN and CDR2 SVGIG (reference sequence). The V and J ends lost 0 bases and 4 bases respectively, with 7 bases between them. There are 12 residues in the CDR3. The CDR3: CAWSVAGYEQYF. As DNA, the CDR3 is TGTGCCTGGAGTGTGGCGGGATACGAGCAGTACTTC.

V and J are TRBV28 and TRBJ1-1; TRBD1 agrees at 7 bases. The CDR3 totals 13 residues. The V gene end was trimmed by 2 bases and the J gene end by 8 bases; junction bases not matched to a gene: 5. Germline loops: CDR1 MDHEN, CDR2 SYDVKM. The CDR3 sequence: CASSLNRGSEAFF. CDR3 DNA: TGTGCCAGCAGTTTAAACAGGGGTTCCGAAGCTTTCTTT. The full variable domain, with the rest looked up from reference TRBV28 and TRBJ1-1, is DVKVTQSSRYLVKRTGEKVFLECVQDMDHENMFWYRQDPGLGLRLIYFSYDVKMKEKGDIPEGYSVSREKKERFSLILESASTNQTSMYLCASSLNRGSEAFFGQGTRLTVV.

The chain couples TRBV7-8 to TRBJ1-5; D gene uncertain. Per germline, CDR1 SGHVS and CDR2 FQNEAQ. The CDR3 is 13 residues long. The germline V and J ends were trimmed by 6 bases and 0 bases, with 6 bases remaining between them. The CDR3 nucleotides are TGTGCCAGCAGGGGAGATAGCAATCAGCCCCAGCATTTT. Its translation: CASRGDSNQPQHF.

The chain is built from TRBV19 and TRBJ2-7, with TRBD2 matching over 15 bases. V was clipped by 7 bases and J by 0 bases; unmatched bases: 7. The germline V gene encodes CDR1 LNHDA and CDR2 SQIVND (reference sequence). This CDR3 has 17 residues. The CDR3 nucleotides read TGTGCCAGTACCTCAGGGACTAGCGGGAGGCTCTCCTACGAGCAGTACTTC. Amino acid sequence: CASTSGTSGRLSYEQYF.

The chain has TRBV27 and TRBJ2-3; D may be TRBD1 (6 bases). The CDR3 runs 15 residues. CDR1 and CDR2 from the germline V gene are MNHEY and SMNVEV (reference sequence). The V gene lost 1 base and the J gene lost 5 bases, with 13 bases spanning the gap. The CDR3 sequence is CASSLYQGREDTQYF. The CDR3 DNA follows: TGTGCCAGCAGTTTATACCAGGGGCGCGAAGATACGCAGTATTTT.

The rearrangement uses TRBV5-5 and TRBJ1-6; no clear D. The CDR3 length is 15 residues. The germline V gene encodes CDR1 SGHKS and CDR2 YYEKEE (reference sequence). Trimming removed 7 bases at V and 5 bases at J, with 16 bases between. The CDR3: CASGNPGTHNSPLHF. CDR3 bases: TGTGCCAGCGGCAATCCGGGAACCCATAATTCACCCCTCCACTTT.

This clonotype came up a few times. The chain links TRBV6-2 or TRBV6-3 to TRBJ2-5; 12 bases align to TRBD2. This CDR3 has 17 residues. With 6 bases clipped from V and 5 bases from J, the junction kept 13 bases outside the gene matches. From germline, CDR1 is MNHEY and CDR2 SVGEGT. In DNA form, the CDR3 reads TGTGCCAGCAGACCTAATAGACTAGCGGGAGTATCCGAGACCCAGTACTTC. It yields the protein CASRPNRLAGVSETQYF.

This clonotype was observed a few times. CDR3: CASSLTSARRKFF. As DNA, the CDR3 is TGTGCCAGCAGTCTGACTAGCGCTAGGCGGAAGTTCTTC. This chain connects TRBV27 to TRBJ2-1; 8 bases are shared with TRBD2. Germline CDR1 is MNHEY and CDR2 is SMNVEV (reference sequence). The CDR3 extends over 13 amino acids. The ends lost 5 bases at V and 14 bases at J; junction bases unmatched: 11.

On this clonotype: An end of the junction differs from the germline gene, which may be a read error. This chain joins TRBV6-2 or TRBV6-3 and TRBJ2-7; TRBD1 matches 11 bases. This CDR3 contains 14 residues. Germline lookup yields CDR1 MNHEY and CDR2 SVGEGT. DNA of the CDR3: TGTGCCGGCAGTTACGGGACAGGGGGCTACGAGCAGTACTTC. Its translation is CAGSYGTGGYEQYF.

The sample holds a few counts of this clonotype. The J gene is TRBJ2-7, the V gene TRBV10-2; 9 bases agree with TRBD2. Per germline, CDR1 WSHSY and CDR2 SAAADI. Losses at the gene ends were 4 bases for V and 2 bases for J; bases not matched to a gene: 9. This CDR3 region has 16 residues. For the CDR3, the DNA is TGCGCCAGCAGTGCCCCAGGTAGCGGGAGAGCCTACGAGCAGTACTTC. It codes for CASSAPGSGRAYEQYF.

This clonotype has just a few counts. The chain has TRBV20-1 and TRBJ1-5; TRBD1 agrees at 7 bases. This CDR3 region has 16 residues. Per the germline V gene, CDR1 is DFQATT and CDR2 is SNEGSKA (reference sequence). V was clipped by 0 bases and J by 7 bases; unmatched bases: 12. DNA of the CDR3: TGCAGTGCTAGAGATCCTCAGGGGGTGATAGGGCAGCCCCAGCATTTT. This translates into CSARDPQGVIGQPQHF.

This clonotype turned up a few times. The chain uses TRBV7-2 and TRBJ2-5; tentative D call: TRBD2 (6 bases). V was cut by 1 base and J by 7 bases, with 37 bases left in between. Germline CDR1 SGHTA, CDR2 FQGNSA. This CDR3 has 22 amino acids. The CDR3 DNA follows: TGTGCCAGCAGCTTAGTTGCGGGGCGTCTGGTGGGGCCGTTTCCGCGAGAAGGGACCCAGTACTTC. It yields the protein CASSLVAGRLVGPFPREGTQYF.

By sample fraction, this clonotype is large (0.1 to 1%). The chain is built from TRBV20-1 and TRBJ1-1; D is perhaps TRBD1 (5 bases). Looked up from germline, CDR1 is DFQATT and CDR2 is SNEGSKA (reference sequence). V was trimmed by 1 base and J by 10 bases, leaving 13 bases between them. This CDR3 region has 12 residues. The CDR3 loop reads CSARVGTGIAFF. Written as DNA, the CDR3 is TGCAGTGCTAGAGTAGGGACCGGGATAGCTTTCTTT.

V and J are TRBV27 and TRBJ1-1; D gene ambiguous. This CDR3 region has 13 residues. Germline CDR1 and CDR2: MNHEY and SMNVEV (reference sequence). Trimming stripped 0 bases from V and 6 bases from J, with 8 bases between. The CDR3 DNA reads TGTGCCAGCAGTTTATCGGGGAAGCCTGAAGCTTTCTTT. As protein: CASSLSGKPEAFF.

CDR3 in amino acids: CATRRGGPSDTQYF. CDR3 sequence (DNA): TGTGCCACCCGACGGGGAGGGCCTTCAGATACGCAGTATTTT. The chain uses TRBV6-1 and TRBJ2-3; 7 nucleotides agree with TRBD2. Trimming at V came to 10 bases and at J to 4 bases, leaving 11 bases not matched to a gene. From germline, CDR1 is MNHNS and CDR2 SASEGT. CDR3 length: 14 amino acids.